This is a list of T cell receptor beta chains from one sample in a study of T cells after yellow fever vaccination. A single record per CDR3 protein comes from TCRdb applying MiXCR to the 5' RACE reads. The table includes hundreds of thousands of distinct CDR3 sequences, 18% detected once. The material sequenced was PBMCs, taken before the yellow fever booster vaccination. Receptors originate from a man in his late teens or twenties who received the YFV17D yellow fever vaccine. Each CDR3 is given with its conserved first and last residue. Fields, in order: D gene, J gene, clone size, V gene, CDR3 protein, CDR3 DNA. A D gene is named only where the DNA matches it firmly. Some rows have no size entry. The others give once, few or many, or a class for an expanded clone.

d_call: .
j_call: TRBJ1-2
clone_size: .
v_call: TRBV6-5
cdr3_aa: CASSYKADNYGYTF
cdr3_nt: TGTGCCAGCAGTTACAAAGCAGATAACTATGGCTACACCTTC

d_call: .
j_call: TRBJ1-6
clone_size: few
v_call: TRBV25-1
cdr3_aa: CASSETGRVKNSPLHF
cdr3_nt: TGTGCCAGCAGTGAAACTGGCAGGGTGAAGAATTCACCCCTCCACTTT

d_call: TRBD2
j_call: TRBJ2-7
clone_size: few
v_call: TRBV20-1
cdr3_aa: CSASDVGLAGPYEQYF
cdr3_nt: TGCAGTGCTAGCGACGTGGGACTAGCGGGACCCTACGAGCAGTACTTC

d_call: TRBD1
j_call: TRBJ2-7
clone_size: few
v_call: TRBV27
cdr3_aa: CASSPYRGLPNEQYF
cdr3_nt: TGTGCCAGCAGTCCATACAGGGGGCTCCCTAACGAGCAGTACTTC

d_call: .
j_call: TRBJ2-7
clone_size: few
v_call: TRBV4-3
cdr3_aa: CASSQQAGGSYEQYF
cdr3_nt: TGCGCCAGCAGCCAGCAGGCTGGGGGCTCCTACGAGCAGTACTTC

d_call: .
j_call: TRBJ2-1
clone_size: few
v_call: TRBV11-2
cdr3_aa: CASSSSPAGQFF
cdr3_nt: TGTGCCAGCAGCTCATCTCCCGCAGGGCAGTTCTTC

d_call: .
j_call: TRBJ2-3
clone_size: .
v_call: TRBV7-9
cdr3_aa: CASSLNQVTDTQYF
cdr3_nt: TGTGCCAGCAGCTTAAACCAGGTGACAGATACGCAGTATTTT

d_call: TRBD2
j_call: TRBJ2-7
clone_size: few
v_call: TRBV25-1
cdr3_aa: CASTGGGTYEQYF
cdr3_nt: TGTGCCAGCACCGGCGGGGGAACCTACGAGCAGTACTTC

d_call: .
j_call: TRBJ2-7
clone_size: few
v_call: TRBV7-9
cdr3_aa: CASSHPTYEQYF
cdr3_nt: TGTGCCAGCAGCCACCCCACCTACGAGCAGTACTTC

d_call: TRBD2
j_call: TRBJ2-3
clone_size: few
v_call: TRBV7-2
cdr3_aa: CASSPGRGTQYF
cdr3_nt: TGTGCCAGCAGCCCCGGGAGGGGTACGCAGTATTTT

d_call: TRBD1
j_call: TRBJ2-1
clone_size: .
v_call: TRBV12-3/TRBV12-4
cdr3_aa: CASSGRTGGDEQFF
cdr3_nt: TGTGCCAGCAGCGGCCGGACAGGAGGTGATGAGCAGTTCTTC

d_call: .
j_call: TRBJ1-6
clone_size: .
v_call: TRBV5-4
cdr3_aa: CASSSSSGGYNSPLHF
cdr3_nt: TGTGCCAGCAGCTCAAGTAGCGGGGGCTATAATTCACCCCTCCACTTT

d_call: TRBD1
j_call: TRBJ2-7
clone_size: few
v_call: TRBV9
cdr3_aa: CASSPRGTGTYEQYF
cdr3_nt: TGTGCCAGCAGCCCCCGCGGGACAGGGACATACGAGCAGTACTTC

d_call: .
j_call: TRBJ1-5
clone_size: .
v_call: TRBV7-9
cdr3_aa: CASSFSGHQPQHF
cdr3_nt: TGTGCCAGCAGCTTTTCAGGGCATCAGCCCCAGCATTTT

d_call: TRBD1
j_call: TRBJ1-4
clone_size: few
v_call: TRBV6-6
cdr3_aa: CASTSLPRQGRDEKLFF
cdr3_nt: TGTGCCAGCACAAGCCTACCGCGACAGGGTCGAGACGAAAAACTGTTTTTT

d_call: .
j_call: TRBJ1-2
clone_size: .
v_call: TRBV11-2
cdr3_aa: CASSFRYGYTF
cdr3_nt: TGTGCCAGCAGCTTTCGGTATGGCTACACCTTC

d_call: .
j_call: TRBJ1-5
clone_size: few
v_call: TRBV12-3/TRBV12-4
cdr3_aa: CASSLALGGQPQHF
cdr3_nt: TGTGCCAGCAGTTTAGCCCTGGGGGGACAGCCCCAGCATTTT

d_call: .
j_call: TRBJ2-3
clone_size: .
v_call: TRBV9
cdr3_aa: CASSPGVRPTDTQYF
cdr3_nt: TGTGCCAGCAGCCCCGGGGTGAGACCCACAGATACGCAGTATTTT

d_call: TRBD1
j_call: TRBJ1-2
clone_size: few
v_call: TRBV18
cdr3_aa: CASSPSAGGPKSVGYTF
cdr3_nt: TGTGCCAGCTCACCATCGGCAGGGGGGCCGAAGAGTGTCGGCTACACCTTC

d_call: .
j_call: TRBJ2-5
clone_size: few
v_call: TRBV29-1
cdr3_aa: CSVLGDGETQYF
cdr3_nt: TGCAGCGTGCTAGGGGACGGAGAGACCCAGTACTTC

d_call: .
j_call: TRBJ1-1
clone_size: few
v_call: TRBV7-9
cdr3_aa: CASSLDASNTEAFF
cdr3_nt: TGTGCCAGCAGCTTAGATGCGTCGAACACTGAAGCTTTCTTT

d_call: .
j_call: TRBJ2-7
clone_size: once
v_call: TRBV3-1
cdr3_aa: CASSQLNRVYEQYF
cdr3_nt: TGTGCCAGCAGCCAATTGAACAGGGTCTACGAGCAGTACTTC

d_call: TRBD2
j_call: TRBJ2-5
clone_size: .
v_call: TRBV5-1
cdr3_aa: CASTQRGLYQETQYF
cdr3_nt: TGCGCCAGCACCCAGCGGGGGCTGTACCAAGAGACCCAGTACTTC

d_call: .
j_call: TRBJ1-1
clone_size: few
v_call: TRBV7-2
cdr3_aa: CASSFNRNTEAFF
cdr3_nt: TGTGCCAGCAGCTTTAACAGGAACACTGAAGCTTTCTTT

d_call: .
j_call: TRBJ1-2
clone_size: .
v_call: TRBV29-1
cdr3_aa: CSVGRGNYGYTF
cdr3_nt: TGCAGCGTTGGTAGGGGGAACTATGGCTACACCTTC

d_call: .
j_call: TRBJ1-1
clone_size: few
v_call: TRBV7-9
cdr3_aa: CASSKGRTTEAFF
cdr3_nt: TGTGCCAGCAGCAAAGGAAGGACCACTGAAGCTTTCTTT

d_call: .
j_call: TRBJ1-5
clone_size: .
v_call: TRBV4-1
cdr3_aa: CASSQGWVMNQPQHF
cdr3_nt: TGCGCCAGCAGCCAAGGTTGGGTTATGAATCAGCCCCAGCATTTT

d_call: .
j_call: TRBJ1-1
clone_size: few
v_call: TRBV12-3/TRBV12-4
cdr3_aa: CASSLAQRGLAFF
cdr3_nt: TGTGCCAGCAGTTTAGCGCAGAGGGGATTGGCTTTCTTT

d_call: .
j_call: TRBJ1-1
clone_size: .
v_call: TRBV9
cdr3_aa: CASSPYWGGEAEAFF
cdr3_nt: TGTGCCAGCAGCCCCTATTGGGGAGGGGAGGCTGAAGCTTTCTTT

d_call: TRBD1
j_call: TRBJ1-2
clone_size: .
v_call: TRBV20-1
cdr3_aa: CSATGTVNYGYTF
cdr3_nt: TGCAGTGCTACCGGGACAGTGAACTATGGCTACACCTTC

d_call: .
j_call: TRBJ1-4
clone_size: .
v_call: TRBV19
cdr3_aa: CASSTGGTTNEKLFF
cdr3_nt: TGTGCCAGTAGTACGGGGGGTACAACTAATGAAAAACTGTTTTTT

d_call: TRBD1
j_call: TRBJ2-7
clone_size: .
v_call: TRBV4-1
cdr3_aa: CASSQQPRGQGAGEQYF
cdr3_nt: TGCGCCAGCAGCCAACAACCCCGTGGACAGGGGGCTGGCGAGCAGTACTTC

d_call: .
j_call: TRBJ2-3
clone_size: .
v_call: TRBV12-3/TRBV12-4
cdr3_aa: CASSPPDGPSTDTQYF
cdr3_nt: TGTGCCAGCAGCCCTCCCGACGGCCCAAGCACAGATACGCAGTATTTT

d_call: TRBD2
j_call: TRBJ2-1
clone_size: .
v_call: TRBV27
cdr3_aa: CASSSSGGRDEQFF
cdr3_nt: TGTGCCAGCAGCTCTAGCGGGGGGAGGGATGAGCAGTTCTTC

d_call: TRBD1
j_call: TRBJ1-4
clone_size: few
v_call: TRBV5-1
cdr3_aa: CASSLTTGGYEKLFF
cdr3_nt: TGCGCCAGCAGCCTTACGACAGGGGGGTATGAAAAACTGTTTTTT

d_call: .
j_call: TRBJ1-5
clone_size: .
v_call: TRBV7-9
cdr3_aa: CASSLANVLLHRILPRYSNQPQHF
cdr3_nt: TGTGCCAGCAGCTTAGCCAACGTTTTGCTCCATCGGATTTTACCCCGCTATAGCAATCAGCCCCAGCATTTT

d_call: TRBD1
j_call: TRBJ2-5
clone_size: few
v_call: TRBV5-6
cdr3_aa: CASSLPRDRQETQYF
cdr3_nt: TGTGCCAGCAGCTTGCCGAGGGACAGGCAAGAGACCCAGTACTTC

d_call: .
j_call: TRBJ2-1
clone_size: .
v_call: TRBV29-1
cdr3_aa: CSVWLAVGSYNEQFF
cdr3_nt: TGCAGCGTTTGGTTAGCGGTTGGCTCCTACAATGAGCAGTTCTTC

d_call: .
j_call: TRBJ2-1
clone_size: few
v_call: TRBV29-1
cdr3_aa: CSVRTGNIGGEQFF
cdr3_nt: TGCAGCGTGCGCACAGGGAACATTGGTGGTGAGCAGTTCTTC

d_call: TRBD1
j_call: TRBJ1-1
clone_size: .
v_call: TRBV18
cdr3_aa: CASSPGQASTEAFF
cdr3_nt: TGTGCCAGCTCCCCAGGACAGGCGAGCACTGAAGCTTTCTTT

d_call: TRBD1
j_call: TRBJ1-1
clone_size: few
v_call: TRBV7-9
cdr3_aa: CASRQTGVTEAFF
cdr3_nt: TGTGCCAGCAGGCAAACAGGGGTAACTGAAGCTTTCTTT

d_call: .
j_call: TRBJ1-6
clone_size: .
v_call: TRBV9
cdr3_aa: CASSVGGLGNSPLHF
cdr3_nt: TGTGCCAGCAGCGTAGGGGGGCTCGGGAATTCACCCCTCCACTTT

d_call: TRBD1
j_call: TRBJ2-4
clone_size: .
v_call: TRBV6-2/TRBV6-3
cdr3_aa: CASSGKDRGHPQSGIQYF
cdr3_nt: TGTGCCAGCAGTGGAAAGGACAGGGGACATCCCCAATCTGGCATTCAGTACTTC

d_call: .
j_call: TRBJ2-2
clone_size: few
v_call: TRBV5-1
cdr3_aa: CASRSRPSNTGELFF
cdr3_nt: TGCGCCAGCAGGTCCCGACCCTCGAACACCGGGGAGCTGTTTTTT

d_call: .
j_call: TRBJ1-5
clone_size: .
v_call: TRBV4-1
cdr3_aa: CASSQGPGRGSNQPQHF
cdr3_nt: TGCGCCAGCAGCCAAGGGCCAGGCAGGGGAAGTAATCAGCCCCAGCATTTT

d_call: .
j_call: TRBJ2-2
clone_size: few
v_call: TRBV10-3
cdr3_aa: CAISASQGSNTGELFF
cdr3_nt: TGTGCCATCAGTGCGTCACAGGGATCGAACACCGGGGAGCTGTTTTTT